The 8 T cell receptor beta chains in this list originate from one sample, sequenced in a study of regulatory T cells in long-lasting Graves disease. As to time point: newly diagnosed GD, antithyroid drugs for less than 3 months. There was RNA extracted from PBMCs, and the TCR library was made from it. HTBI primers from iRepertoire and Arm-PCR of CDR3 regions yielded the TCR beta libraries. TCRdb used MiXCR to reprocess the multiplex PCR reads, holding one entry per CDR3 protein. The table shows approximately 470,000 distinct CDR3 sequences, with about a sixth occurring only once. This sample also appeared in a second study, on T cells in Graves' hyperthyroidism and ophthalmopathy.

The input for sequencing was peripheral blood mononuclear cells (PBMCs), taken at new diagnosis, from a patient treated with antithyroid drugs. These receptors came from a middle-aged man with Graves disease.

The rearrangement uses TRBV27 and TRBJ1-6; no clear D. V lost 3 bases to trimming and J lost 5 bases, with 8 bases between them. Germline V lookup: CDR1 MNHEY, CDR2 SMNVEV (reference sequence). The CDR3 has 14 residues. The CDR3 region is CASSLVTNNSPLHF. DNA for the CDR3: TGTGCCAGCAGTTTGGTGACAAATAATTCACCCCTCCACTTT.

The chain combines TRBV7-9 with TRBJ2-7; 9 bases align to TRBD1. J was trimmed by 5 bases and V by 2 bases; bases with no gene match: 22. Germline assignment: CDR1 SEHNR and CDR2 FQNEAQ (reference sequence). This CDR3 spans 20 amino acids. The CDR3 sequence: CASSLFNRRTGALGIDEQYF. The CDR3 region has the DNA TGTGCCAGCAGCTTATTCAACCGCCGGACAGGGGCCCTGGGGATCGACGAGCAGTACTTC.

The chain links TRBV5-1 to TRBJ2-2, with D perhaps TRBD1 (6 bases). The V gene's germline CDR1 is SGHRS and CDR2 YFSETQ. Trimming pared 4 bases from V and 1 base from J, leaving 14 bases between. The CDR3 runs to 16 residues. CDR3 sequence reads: CASSLDGTKNTGELFF. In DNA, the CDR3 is TGCGCCAGCAGCCTGGACGGGACAAAGAACACCGGGGAGCTGTTTTTT.

In DNA form, the CDR3 reads TGTGCCAGCAGCAGAACAGACACCGGGGAGCTGTTTTTT. Residues: CASSRTDTGELFF. The chain recombines TRBV5-6 with TRBJ2-2; no clear D gene. The germline gives CDR1 SGHDT, CDR2 YYEEEE. V lost 4 bases, J lost 3 bases, and 7 bases lay in between. The CDR3 has 13 residues.

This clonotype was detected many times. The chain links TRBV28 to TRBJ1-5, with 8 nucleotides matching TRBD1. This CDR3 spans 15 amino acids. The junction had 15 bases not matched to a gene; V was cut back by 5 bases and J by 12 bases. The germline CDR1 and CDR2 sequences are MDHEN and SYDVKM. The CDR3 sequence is CASSPQTGARLLQHF. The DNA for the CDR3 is TGTGCCAGCAGTCCCCAGACAGGGGCCCGCCTCCTCCAGCATTTT. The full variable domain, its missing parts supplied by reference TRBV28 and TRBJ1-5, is DVKVTQSSRYLVKRTGEKVFLECVQDMDHENMFWYRQDPGLGLRLIYFSYDVKMKEKGDIPEGYSVSREKKERFSLILESASTNQTSMYLCASSPQTGARLLQHFGDGTRLSIL.

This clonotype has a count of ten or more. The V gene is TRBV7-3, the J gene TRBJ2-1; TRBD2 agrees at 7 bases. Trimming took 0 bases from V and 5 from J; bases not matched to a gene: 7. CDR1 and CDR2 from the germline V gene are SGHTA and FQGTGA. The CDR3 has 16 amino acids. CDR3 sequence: CASSLTLTSPHNEQFF. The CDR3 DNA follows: TGTGCCAGCAGCTTAACCCTGACTAGCCCGCACAATGAGCAGTTCTTC.

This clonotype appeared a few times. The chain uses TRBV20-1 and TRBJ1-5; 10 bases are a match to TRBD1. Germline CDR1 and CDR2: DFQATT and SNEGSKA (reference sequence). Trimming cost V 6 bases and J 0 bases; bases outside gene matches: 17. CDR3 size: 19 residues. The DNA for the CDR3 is TGCAGTGCCAGTCCTTTACCGGGACAGGGGAAATATAGCAATCAGCCCCAGCATTTT. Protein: CSASPLPGQGKYSNQPQHF.

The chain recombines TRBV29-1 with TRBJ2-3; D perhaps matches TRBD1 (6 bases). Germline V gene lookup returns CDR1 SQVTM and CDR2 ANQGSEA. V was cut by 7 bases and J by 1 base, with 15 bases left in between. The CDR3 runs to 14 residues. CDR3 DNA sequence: TGCAGCGCTACGGGCAGGGGAGGCACAGATACGCAGTATTTT. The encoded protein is CSATGRGGTDTQYF.